This T cell receptor beta chain was sequenced during a study of tumor-infiltrating lymphocytes in primary liver carcinoma. For blood RNA, unsorted whole blood served as the source, and germline DNA was extracted too. The CDR3 spans 13 residues. Germline V CDR1 and CDR2: SGHAT, FQDESV (reference sequence). Comments on this clonotype: As the CDR3 is not closed by the conserved phenylalanine or tryptophan, this likely results from a read error.

Constant-region priming of 500 ng total RNA yielded TCR beta cDNA. The TCR beta library was amplified through three nested multiplex PCR rounds in a modified ARM-PCR procedure. The first two PCR rounds used TRBV1-TRBV30 primers with a Cbeta primer, about 9 cycles each. TCRdb recomputed calls from the multiplex PCR reads with MiXCR, one row per CDR3 protein. Among 330,000 or so distinct CDR3 sequences, approximately 64% were seen once, and the ten largest hold about 6.5%. J is TRBJ2-1 and V is TRBV11-1; 7 nucleotides agree with TRBD1. The sequencing input was peripheral blood. The sequence was collected from a man between 40 and 49 years old with primary liver carcinoma and hepatitis B virus infection. The CDR3 DNA reads TGTGCCAGCAGCTGGACAGGCTACAATGTGCAGTTCCTC. Amino acid sequence: CASSWTGYNVQFL.